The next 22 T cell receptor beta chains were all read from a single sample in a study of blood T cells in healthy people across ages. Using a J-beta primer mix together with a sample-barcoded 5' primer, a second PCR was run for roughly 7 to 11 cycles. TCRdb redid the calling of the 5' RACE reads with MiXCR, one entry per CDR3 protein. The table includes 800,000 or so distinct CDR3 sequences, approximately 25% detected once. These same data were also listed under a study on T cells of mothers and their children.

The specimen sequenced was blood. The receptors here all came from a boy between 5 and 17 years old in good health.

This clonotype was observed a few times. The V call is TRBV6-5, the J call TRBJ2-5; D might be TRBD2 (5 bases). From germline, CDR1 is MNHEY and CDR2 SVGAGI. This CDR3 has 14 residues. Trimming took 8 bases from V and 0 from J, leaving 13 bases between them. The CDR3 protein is CASSMAGNQETQYF. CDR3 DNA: TGTGCCAGCTCCATGGCGGGCAACCAAGAGACCCAGTACTTC.

CDR3 residues: CASSLATGNYEQYF. CDR3 DNA sequence: TGTGCCAGCAGCTTAGCGACAGGAAACTACGAGCAGTACTTC. The J gene is TRBJ2-5, the V gene TRBV7-2; D is possibly TRBD1 (6 bases). Judging by the DNA end, TRBJ2-7 fits better; the J call may be wrong. CDR1 is SGHTA and CDR2 is FQGNSA in the germline V gene. This CDR3 contains 14 residues.

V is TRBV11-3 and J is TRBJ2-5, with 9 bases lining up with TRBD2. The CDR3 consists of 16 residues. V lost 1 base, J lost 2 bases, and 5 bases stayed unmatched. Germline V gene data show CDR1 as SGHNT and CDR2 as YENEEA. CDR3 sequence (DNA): TGTGCCAGCAGCTTAGGCGCTAGCGGGGCGCAAGAGACCCAGTACTTC. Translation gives CASSLGASGAQETQYF.

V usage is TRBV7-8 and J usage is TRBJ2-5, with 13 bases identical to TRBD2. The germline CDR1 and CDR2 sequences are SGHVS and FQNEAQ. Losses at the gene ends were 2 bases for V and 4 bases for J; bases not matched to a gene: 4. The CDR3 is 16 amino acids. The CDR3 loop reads CASSLSGLAGRETQYF. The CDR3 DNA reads TGTGCCAGCAGCTTATCGGGACTAGCGGGGAGAGAGACCCAGTACTTC.

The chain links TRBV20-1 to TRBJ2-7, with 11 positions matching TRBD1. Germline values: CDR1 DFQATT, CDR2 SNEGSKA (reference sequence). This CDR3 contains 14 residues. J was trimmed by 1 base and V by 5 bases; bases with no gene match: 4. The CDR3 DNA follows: TGCAGTGCTCACGGGACAGGGGGTTCCTACGAGCAGTACTTC. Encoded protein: CSAHGTGGSYEQYF.

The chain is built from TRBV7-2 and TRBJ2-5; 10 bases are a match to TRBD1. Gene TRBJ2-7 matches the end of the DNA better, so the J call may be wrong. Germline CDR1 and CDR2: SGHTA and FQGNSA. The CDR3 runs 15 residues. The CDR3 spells CASSFPSTGGSEQYF. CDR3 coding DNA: TGTGCCAGCAGCTTCCCCTCGACAGGGGGCAGCGAGCAGTACTTC.

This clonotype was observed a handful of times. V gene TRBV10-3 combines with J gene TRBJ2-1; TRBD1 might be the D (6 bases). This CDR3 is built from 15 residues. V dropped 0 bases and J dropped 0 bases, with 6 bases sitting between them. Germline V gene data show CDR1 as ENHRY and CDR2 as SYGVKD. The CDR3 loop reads CAISESDSSYNEQFF. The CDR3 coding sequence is TGTGCCATCAGTGAGTCGGACAGCTCCTACAATGAGCAGTTCTTC.

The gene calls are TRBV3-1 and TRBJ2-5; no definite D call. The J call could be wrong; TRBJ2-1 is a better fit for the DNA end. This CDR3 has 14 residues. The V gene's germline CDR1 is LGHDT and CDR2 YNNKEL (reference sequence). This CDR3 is CASSPTESHNEQFF. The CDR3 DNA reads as TGTGCCAGCAGCCCCACCGAGTCCCACAATGAGCAGTTCTTC.

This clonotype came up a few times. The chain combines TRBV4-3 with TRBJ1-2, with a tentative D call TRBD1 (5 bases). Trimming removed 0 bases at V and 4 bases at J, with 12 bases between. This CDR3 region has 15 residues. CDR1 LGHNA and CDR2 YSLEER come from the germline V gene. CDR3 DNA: TGCGCCAGCAGCCAAGACGTGGAGGGGAGCTATGGCTACACCTTC. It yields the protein CASSQDVEGSYGYTF.

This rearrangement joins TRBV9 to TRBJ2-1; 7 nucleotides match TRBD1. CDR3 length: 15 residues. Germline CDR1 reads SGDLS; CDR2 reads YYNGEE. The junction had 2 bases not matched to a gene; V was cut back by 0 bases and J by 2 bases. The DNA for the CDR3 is TGTGCCAGCAGCGTAGGGCAGGGGGCCTACAATGAGCAGTTCTTC. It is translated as CASSVGQGAYNEQFF. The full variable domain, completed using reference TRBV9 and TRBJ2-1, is DSGVTQTPKHLITATGQRVTLRCSPRSGDLSVYWYQQSLDQGLQFLIQYYNGEERAKGNILERFSAQQFPDLHSELNLSSLELGDSALYFCASSVGQGAYNEQFFGPGTRLTVL.

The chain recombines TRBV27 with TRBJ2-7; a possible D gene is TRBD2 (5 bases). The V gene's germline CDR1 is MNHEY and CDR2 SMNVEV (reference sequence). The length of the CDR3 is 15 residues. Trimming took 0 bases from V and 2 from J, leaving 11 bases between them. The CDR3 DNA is TGTGCCAGCAGTTTATCTATCACGGGGACCTACGAGCAGTACTTC. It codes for CASSLSITGTYEQYF.

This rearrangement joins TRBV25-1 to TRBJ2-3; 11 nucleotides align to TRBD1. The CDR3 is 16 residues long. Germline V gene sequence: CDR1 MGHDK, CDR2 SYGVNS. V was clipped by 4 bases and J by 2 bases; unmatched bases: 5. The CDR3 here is CASSGGTGGNTDTQYF. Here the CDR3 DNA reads TGTGCCAGCAGTGGGGGGACAGGGGGTAACACAGATACGCAGTATTTT.

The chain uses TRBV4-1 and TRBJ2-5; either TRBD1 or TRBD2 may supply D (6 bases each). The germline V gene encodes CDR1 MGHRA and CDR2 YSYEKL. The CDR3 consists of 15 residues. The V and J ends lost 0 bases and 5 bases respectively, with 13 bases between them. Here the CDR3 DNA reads TGCGCCAGCAGCCAAGATTGGGGGGCGCGGGAGACCCAGTACTTC. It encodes CASSQDWGARETQYF.

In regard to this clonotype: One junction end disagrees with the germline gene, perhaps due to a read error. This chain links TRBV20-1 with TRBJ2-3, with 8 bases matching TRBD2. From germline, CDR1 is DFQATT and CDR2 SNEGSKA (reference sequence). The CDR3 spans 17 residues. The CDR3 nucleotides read TGCAATGCTGACGAAGACAGACCGGGACTAGTACCAGATACGCAGTATTTT. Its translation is CNADEDRPGLVPDTQYF.

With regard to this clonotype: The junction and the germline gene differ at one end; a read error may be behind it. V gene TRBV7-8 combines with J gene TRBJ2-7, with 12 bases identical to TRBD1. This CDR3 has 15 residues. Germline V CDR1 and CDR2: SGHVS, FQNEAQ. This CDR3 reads CASSLAGTGGIEQHF. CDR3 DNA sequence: TGTGCCAGCAGCTTAGCCGGGACAGGGGGCATCGAGCAGCACTTC.

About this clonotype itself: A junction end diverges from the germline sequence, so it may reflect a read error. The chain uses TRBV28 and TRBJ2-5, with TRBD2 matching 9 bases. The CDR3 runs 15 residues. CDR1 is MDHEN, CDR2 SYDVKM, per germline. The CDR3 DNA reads TGTGCCAACAGTTTAGGGGCGGGAGGGCCACAGACCCAGTACTTC. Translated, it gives CANSLGAGGPQTQYF.

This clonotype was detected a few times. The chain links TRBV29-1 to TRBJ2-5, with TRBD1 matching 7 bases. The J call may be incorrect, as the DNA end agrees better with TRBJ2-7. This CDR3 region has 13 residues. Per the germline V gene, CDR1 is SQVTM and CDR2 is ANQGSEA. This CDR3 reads CSVTQGSFYEQYF. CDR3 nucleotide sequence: TGCAGCGTTACACAGGGGTCCTTCTACGAGCAGTACTTC.

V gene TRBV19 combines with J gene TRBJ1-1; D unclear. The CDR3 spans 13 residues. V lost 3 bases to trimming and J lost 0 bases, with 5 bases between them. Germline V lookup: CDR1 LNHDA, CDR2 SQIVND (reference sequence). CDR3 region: CASSMELNTEAFF. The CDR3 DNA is TGTGCCAGTAGTATGGAGTTGAACACTGAAGCTTTCTTT.

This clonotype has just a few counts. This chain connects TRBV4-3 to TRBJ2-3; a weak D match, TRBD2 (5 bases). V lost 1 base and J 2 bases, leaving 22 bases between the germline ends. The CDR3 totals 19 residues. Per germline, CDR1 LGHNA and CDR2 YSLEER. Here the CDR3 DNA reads TGCGCCAGCAGCCAAGGAGGAGAAGGGATTACTAGAGCCACAGATACGCAGTATTTT. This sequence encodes CASSQGGEGITRATDTQYF.

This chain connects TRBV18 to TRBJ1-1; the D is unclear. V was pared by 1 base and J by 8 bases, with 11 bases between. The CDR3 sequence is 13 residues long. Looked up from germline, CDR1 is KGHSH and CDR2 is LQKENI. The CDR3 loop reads CASSPRAEIEAFF. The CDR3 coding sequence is TGTGCCAGCTCACCACGGGCAGAAATAGAAGCTTTCTTT.

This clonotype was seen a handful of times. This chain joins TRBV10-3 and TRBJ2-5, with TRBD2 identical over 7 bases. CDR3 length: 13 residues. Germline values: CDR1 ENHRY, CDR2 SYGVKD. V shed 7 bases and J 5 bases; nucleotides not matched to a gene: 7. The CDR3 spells CAINRDYRETQYF. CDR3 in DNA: TGTGCCATCAACCGGGACTATAGGGAGACCCAGTACTTC.

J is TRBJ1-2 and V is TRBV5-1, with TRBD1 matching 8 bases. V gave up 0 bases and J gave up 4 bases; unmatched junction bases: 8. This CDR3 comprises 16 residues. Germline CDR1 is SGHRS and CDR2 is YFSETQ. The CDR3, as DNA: TGCGCCAGCAGCTTGGCCGGACAGGGAAACCCCTATGGCTACACCTTC. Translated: CASSLAGQGNPYGYTF.